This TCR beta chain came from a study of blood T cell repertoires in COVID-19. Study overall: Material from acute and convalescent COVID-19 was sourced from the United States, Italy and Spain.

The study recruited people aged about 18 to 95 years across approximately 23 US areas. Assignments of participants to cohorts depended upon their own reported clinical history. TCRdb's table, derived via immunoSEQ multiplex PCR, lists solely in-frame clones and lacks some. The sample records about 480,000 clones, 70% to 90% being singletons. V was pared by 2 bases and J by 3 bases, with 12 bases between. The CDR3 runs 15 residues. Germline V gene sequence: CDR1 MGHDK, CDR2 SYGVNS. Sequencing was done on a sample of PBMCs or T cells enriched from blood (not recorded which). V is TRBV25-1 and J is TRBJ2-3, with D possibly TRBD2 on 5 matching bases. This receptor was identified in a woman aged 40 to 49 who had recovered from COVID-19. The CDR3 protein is CASSERGGLTDTQYF. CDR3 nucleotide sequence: TGTGCCAGCAGTGAACGAGGCGGGTTAACAGATACGCAGTATTTT.